The 26 T cell receptor beta chains in this list originate from one sample, sequenced in a study of CD8+ T cells in alopecia areata. RNA extraction was followed by reverse transcription into cDNA, which acted as the sequencing template. The repertoire was sequenced with immunoSEQ multiplex PCR; TCRdb's copy has only in-frame clones and lacks some. The sample yields roughly 200,000 clones, about 55% seen once. This sample's treatment: oral pan-JAK inhibitor, 5-10 mg twice daily. The input for sequencing was CD8+ T cells sorted from blood, taken at week 24, from a patient treated with tofacitinib. The receptors come from a human donor with alopecia areata.

The genes are TRBV29-1 and TRBJ2-5; 10 bases align to TRBD1. This CDR3 has 16 residues. Per the germline V gene, CDR1 is SQVTM and CDR2 is ANQGSEA. With 4 bases clipped from V and 0 bases from J, the junction kept 8 bases outside the gene matches. Written as DNA, the CDR3 is TGCAGCGTTGTAAGTCTGGACAGGGGGTACCAAGAGACCCAGTACTTC. Translating it yields CSVVSLDRGYQETQYF.

This clone turned up a few times. At one boundary the junction diverges from the germline segment, which might be a read error. The chain carries TRBV10-3 and TRBJ2-6; D is undetermined. Germline V gives CDR1 ENHRY, CDR2 SYGVKD. CDR3 size: 14 residues. The CDR3 DNA reads TGTGCCATCACTGAGGACTCTGGGGCCAACGTCCTGACTTTC. Encoded protein: CAITEDSGANVLTF.

The chain is built from TRBV5-6 and TRBJ1-1; D is possibly TRBD1 (5 bases). V dropped 1 base and J dropped 1 base, with 17 bases sitting between them. Germline V gene lookup returns CDR1 SGHDT and CDR2 YYEEEE. This CDR3 spans 17 amino acids. The CDR3 reads CASSLRLENQGNTEAFF. The DNA for the CDR3 is TGTGCCAGCAGCTTGAGGCTCGAAAACCAGGGGAACACTGAAGCTTTCTTT.

The chain combines TRBV30 with TRBJ2-3; 8 nucleotides agree with TRBD2. Losses at the gene ends were 1 base for V and 5 bases for J; bases not matched to a gene: 11. Looked up from germline, CDR1 is GTSNPN and CDR2 is SVGIG (reference sequence). The CDR3 is 16 residues long. DNA of the CDR3: TGTGCCTGGAGTGGAGGCCGTGCGGGGGGCAGAGATACGCAGTATTTT. It yields the protein CAWSGGRAGGRDTQYF.

This clone was seen a single time. This chain links TRBV6-1 with TRBJ1-2, with D unresolved. The CDR3 runs 14 residues. V was shortened by 4 bases and J by 6 bases, with 15 bases between the two germline ends. CDR1 is MNHNS, CDR2 SASEGT, per germline. The CDR3 here is CASSVEGRFDGYTF. The DNA for the CDR3 is TGTGCCAGCAGTGTGGAAGGAAGGTTCGATGGCTACACCTTC.

The genes are TRBV4-3 and TRBJ2-7; 8 bases match TRBD1. This CDR3 spans 14 amino acids. Germline trimming cut 1 base from V and 4 bases from J; bases unmatched to any gene: 3. Germline CDR1 LGHNA, CDR2 YSLEER. The CDR3 sequence: CASSQGTGKYEQYF. The CDR3 region has the DNA TGCGCCAGCAGCCAAGGGACAGGGAAATACGAGCAGTACTTC.

The chain employs TRBV13 and TRBJ2-1; D gene unclear. The ends were cut back, 5 bases at V and 0 bases at J, with 14 bases in the middle. The CDR3 length is 16 residues. The germline gives CDR1 PRHDT, CDR2 FYEKMQ (reference sequence). CDR3 DNA: TGTGCCAGCAGCAAAAAAGACTGGGGCTCCTACAATGAGCAGTTCTTC. It encodes CASSKKDWGSYNEQFF.

This clone occurred a few times. The CDR3 nucleotides read TGTGCCAGCAGCCCAGCCAGGGGGGCGGCCGGGCAGTTCTTC. This translates into CASSPARGAAGQFF. The rearrangement links TRBV7-9 to TRBJ2-1; tentative D call: TRBD1 (7 bases). This CDR3 is built from 14 residues. Trimming left V 5 bases short and J 12 bases short, with 20 bases between. In germline, CDR1 is SEHNR, CDR2 FQNEAQ (reference sequence).

The CDR3 sequence is CAWSWDSSFYEQYF. Written as DNA, the CDR3 is TGTGCCTGGAGTTGGGACAGCTCCTTCTACGAGCAGTACTTC. The chain links TRBV30 to TRBJ2-7; 7 positions match TRBD1. J was trimmed by 3 bases and V by 2 bases; bases with no gene match: 7. The CDR3 contains 14 residues. CDR1 GTSNPN and CDR2 SVGIG come from the germline V gene (reference sequence).

The chain's CDR3 is CASSSGDTEAFF. Here the CDR3 DNA reads TGTGCCAGCAGCTCGGGGGATACTGAAGCTTTCTTT. The genes are TRBV5-6 and TRBJ1-1; maybe TRBD1 (5 bases). This CDR3 is built from 12 residues. Germline-derived CDR1 and CDR2 are SGHDT and YYEEEE. V gave up 3 bases and J gave up 5 bases, with 8 bases separating them.

The chain links TRBV29-1 to TRBJ1-2, with a possible D match to TRBD1 (5 bases). Between the trimmed V and J ends, which lost 3 bases and 7 bases, there was a span of 6 bases. CDR3 length: 10 residues. Germline lookup yields CDR1 SQVTM and CDR2 ANQGSEA. CDR3 sequence reads: CSVDGGGYTF. CDR3 nucleotide sequence: TGCAGCGTTGATGGGGGTGGCTACACCTTC.

This rearrangement joins TRBV4-3 to TRBJ2-3; 10 bases are a match to TRBD2. Trimming took 3 bases from V and 0 from J; bases not matched to a gene: 6. The CDR3 is 17 amino acids. CDR1 is LGHNA and CDR2 is YSLEER in the germline V gene. CDR3: CASSQLAGGLSTDTQYF. In nucleotides, the CDR3 is TGCGCCAGCAGCCAGTTAGCGGGGGGCCTTAGCACAGATACGCAGTATTTT.

This clone was observed once. J is TRBJ2-1 and V is TRBV15, with D unclear. The CDR3 loop spans 15 amino acids. The V and J ends lost 5 bases and 8 bases respectively, with 19 bases between them. The germline V gene encodes CDR1 LNHNV and CDR2 YYDKDF (reference sequence). The CDR3 region is CATSPGRSTDDEQFF. The CDR3 nucleotides are TGTGCCACCAGCCCCGGGCGGTCCACTGACGATGAGCAGTTCTTC.

The V gene is TRBV29-1, the J gene TRBJ2-1, with D possibly being TRBD1 or TRBD2 (6 bases each). V lost 0 bases and J 4 bases, leaving 13 bases between the germline ends. Looked up from germline, CDR1 is SQVTM and CDR2 is ANQGSEA. The CDR3 is 15 residues long. The CDR3: CSVEDIRGTYNEQFF. The CDR3 coding sequence is TGCAGCGTTGAAGATATCCGGGGGACATACAATGAGCAGTTCTTC.

This clone is a singleton in its sample. The V gene is TRBV20-1, the J gene TRBJ1-2; D gene uncertain. The germline CDR1 and CDR2 sequences are DFQATT and SNEGSKA (reference sequence). This CDR3 contains 11 residues. Trimming left V 6 bases short and J 6 bases short, with 11 bases between. The CDR3 loop reads CSAIMDNGYTF. As DNA, the CDR3 is TGCAGTGCCATAATGGATAATGGCTACACCTTC.

The chain has TRBV30 and TRBJ1-6; 9 bases are a match to TRBD1. Germline values: CDR1 GTSNPN, CDR2 SVGIG (reference sequence). The length of the CDR3 is 14 residues. J gave up 10 bases and V 5 bases, and 9 bases lay outside the gene matches. The CDR3 region is CAWAPGQGDSPLHF. CDR3 coding DNA: TGTGCCTGGGCCCCGGGACAGGGAGACTCACCCCTCCACTTT.

This clone is labeled as large. The V and J genes are TRBV19 and TRBJ2-1; 8 positions match TRBD2. Germline V CDR1 and CDR2: LNHDA, SQIVND (reference sequence). The CDR3 covers 15 residues. With 7 bases clipped from V and 9 bases from J, the junction kept 14 bases outside the gene matches. The CDR3 region is CASTASSGGLGEQFF. DNA for the CDR3: TGTGCCAGTACAGCCTCTTCGGGGGGGCTCGGTGAGCAGTTCTTC. The entire variable domain, with the rest obtained from reference TRBV19 and TRBJ2-1, is as follows: DGGITQSPKYLFRKEGQNVTLSCEQNLNHDAMYWYRQDPGQGLRLIYYSQIVNDFQKGDIAEGYSVSREKKESFPLTVTSAQKNPTAFYLCASTASSGGLGEQFFGPGTRLTVL.

Only a few counts were recorded for this clone. The chain uses TRBV7-8 and TRBJ1-5; 9 bases fit TRBD1. The germline gives CDR1 SGHVS, CDR2 FQNEAQ. The CDR3 consists of 18 residues. V gave up 1 base and J gave up 0 bases; unmatched junction bases: 7. CDR3 DNA: TGTGCCAGCAGCTTAGACAGGGGGCTAGGAAATAGCAATCAGCCCCAGCATTTT. Residues: CASSLDRGLGNSNQPQHF.

This chain uses TRBV4-3 with TRBJ2-2, with D hard to call. The CDR3 sequence is 13 residues long. Germline values: CDR1 LGHNA, CDR2 YSLEER. Trimming pared 0 bases from V and 7 bases from J, leaving 6 bases between. The CDR3 DNA reads TGCGCCAGCAGCCAAGAACTCGACGGGGAGCTGTTTTTT. Protein: CASSQELDGELFF.

This clone was observed a single time. This sequence joins TRBV2 and TRBJ2-6, with no clear D. Germline CDR1 is SNHLY and CDR2 is FYNNEI. The V gene lost 8 bases and the J gene lost 2 bases, with 7 bases spanning the gap. CDR3 length equals 13 residues. CDR3 DNA sequence: TGTGCCAGCGGCGGAGCTGGGGCCAACGTCCTGACTTTC. It encodes CASGGAGANVLTF.

V is TRBV29-1 and J is TRBJ1-2; TRBD1 might be the D (6 bases). Germline V gives CDR1 SQVTM, CDR2 ANQGSEA. CDR3 length: 16 amino acids. V lost 3 bases and J lost 4, with 21 bases in between. CDR3 bases: TGCAGCGTTGATATCGCATATGAGGGAGGGGGCTATGGCTACACCTTC. Translated: CSVDIAYEGGGYGYTF.

In its sample, this clone was seen a few times. V usage is TRBV7-9 and J usage is TRBJ1-2, with D possibly being TRBD1 (5 bases). V shed 3 bases and J shed 2 bases, with 10 bases lying between them. The CDR3 spans 14 residues. The V gene's germline CDR1 is SEHNR and CDR2 FQNEAQ (reference sequence). For the CDR3, the DNA is TGTGCCAGCAGCTTGGGTGAGGGGAACTATGGCTACACCTTC. Encoded protein: CASSLGEGNYGYTF.

The V and J genes are TRBV29-1 and TRBJ2-7; D is unresolved. V was clipped by 5 bases and J by 0 bases, with 11 bases between them. This CDR3 has 13 amino acids. Germline lookup yields CDR1 SQVTM and CDR2 ANQGSEA. CDR3 bases: TGCAGCGTTAACCTGGGCACCTCCTACGAGCAGTACTTC. Translated: CSVNLGTSYEQYF.

The gene calls are TRBV5-1 and TRBJ1-5; D gene unclear. V was pared by 1 base and J by 2 bases, with 10 bases between. The CDR3 has 15 residues. Germline V gives CDR1 SGHRS, CDR2 YFSETQ. The CDR3, as DNA: TGCGCCAGCAGCTTGAGGCCTGGGGGCAATCAGCCCCAGCATTTT. Its protein is CASSLRPGGNQPQHF.

The chain combines TRBV19 with TRBJ1-4; tentative D call: TRBD1 (5 bases). The CDR3 totals 15 residues. Germline V gene lookup returns CDR1 LNHDA and CDR2 SQIVND (reference sequence). Trimming stripped 2 bases from V and 7 bases from J, with 14 bases between. CDR3 sequence (DNA): TGTGCCAGTAGTATATACCAGGGACGGGGTGAAAAACTGTTTTTT. Translation: CASSIYQGRGEKLFF.

This clone was seen more than once but under ten times. In the same sample, other DNA sequences code for this CDR3. This rearrangement joins TRBV9 to TRBJ1-1, with 8 bases aligning to TRBD1. The CDR3 runs to 15 residues. The germline V gene encodes CDR1 SGDLS and CDR2 YYNGEE. Unmatched junction bases numbered 3, after V lost 1 base and J lost 1 base. CDR3 amino acids: CASSVPGTGNTEAFF. The CDR3 region has the DNA TGTGCCAGCAGCGTACCCGGGACAGGGAACACTGAAGCTTTCTTT.